The 31 T cell receptor beta chains below come from one sample, sequenced in a study of PD-1 blockade in classical Hodgkin lymphoma. Sequencing used immunoSEQ multiplex PCR; TCRdb keeps in-frame clones, though not all of them. The sample has some 15,000 clones, roughly three quarters seen once. Every single patient, without exception, relapsed after autologous stem cell transplantation, and brentuximab vedotin exposure varied. The sequencing here drew on peripheral blood mononuclear cells (PBMCs), taken before the second cycle of nivolumab. Receptors originate from a human donor with classical Hodgkin lymphoma.

V and J are TRBV2 and TRBJ2-5; perhaps TRBD1 as D (6 bases). V dropped 6 bases and J dropped 5 bases, with 10 bases sitting between them. Germline V gene lookup returns CDR1 SNHLY and CDR2 FYNNEI. The CDR3 runs to 12 residues. For the CDR3, the DNA is TGTGCCAGCAGGCAGGGGTGGGAGACCCAGTACTTC. It translates to CASRQGWETQYF.

This clone is classed as medium-sized. This chain connects TRBV7-2 to TRBJ2-7, with a possible D match to TRBD1 (5 bases). Trimming removed 5 bases at V and 6 bases at J, with 14 bases between. The CDR3 loop spans 13 amino acids. Germline CDR1 and CDR2: SGHTA and FQGNSA. The CDR3 sequence is CASSLGQDTEQYF. For the CDR3, the DNA is TGTGCCAGCAGCCTCGGGCAGGACACCGAGCAGTACTTC.

This rearrangement joins TRBV2 to TRBJ1-4; D remains ambiguous. Germline V gives CDR1 SNHLY, CDR2 FYNNEI. Trimming took off 7 bases at V and 5 bases at J, with 14 bases between the two ends. The CDR3 length is 14 residues. As DNA, the CDR3 is TGTGCCAGCAACCCGGGAGGGATCAATGAAAAACTGTTTTTT. Translating it yields CASNPGGINEKLFF.

V usage is TRBV27 and J usage is TRBJ2-7; no definite D call. The CDR3 covers 15 residues. The V end lost 3 bases, the J end lost 6 bases, and 18 bases lay between the germline ends. The germline CDR1 and CDR2 sequences are MNHEY and SMNVEV (reference sequence). The CDR3 reads CASSFGFGLGLEQYF. CDR3 in DNA: TGTGCCAGCAGTTTCGGGTTCGGGCTTGGGCTCGAGCAGTACTTC.

This clone has only a few counts. The chain links TRBV6-5 to TRBJ2-5; 8 bases agree with TRBD1. The CDR3 totals 15 residues. Germline V lookup: CDR1 MNHEY, CDR2 SVGAGI. V lost 2 bases to trimming and J lost 5 bases; unmatched junction nucleotides: 7. Here the CDR3 reads CASSYVTGVGETQYF. The CDR3 region has the DNA TGTGCCAGCAGTTACGTGACAGGGGTGGGGGAGACCCAGTACTTC.

This chain uses TRBV15 with TRBJ2-5; a weak D match, TRBD2 (6 bases). Germline V gene lookup returns CDR1 LNHNV and CDR2 YYDKDF (reference sequence). With 5 bases removed from V and 0 bases from J, the gap between germline ends came to 7 bases. The CDR3 has 13 residues. In DNA form, the CDR3 reads TGTGCCACCAGCGGGGACTACCAAGAGACCCAGTACTTC. It encodes CATSGDYQETQYF.

V usage is TRBV18 and J usage is TRBJ1-2; 8 bases are shared with TRBD1. Germline V CDR1 and CDR2: KGHSH, LQKENI. V lost 1 base, J lost 5 bases, and 6 bases stayed unmatched. The length of the CDR3 is 15 residues. The CDR3 DNA sequence: TGTGCCAGCTCACCACAGGACAGGGTCGTGTATGGCTACACCTTC. Its protein product is CASSPQDRVVYGYTF.

This clone was recorded a few times. J is TRBJ1-2 and V is TRBV5-4; D not resolved. This CDR3 contains 12 residues. V dropped 0 bases and J dropped 8 bases, with 8 bases sitting between them. Germline V gene sequence: CDR1 SGHNT, CDR2 YYREEE (reference sequence). The CDR3 loop is CASSLAGWGYTF. The CDR3 DNA reads as TGTGCCAGCAGCTTGGCTGGATGGGGCTACACCTTC.

The chain uses TRBV6-5 and TRBJ1-6; no clear D gene. The length of the CDR3 is 14 residues. Germline CDR1 reads MNHEY; CDR2 reads SVGAGI. V dropped 5 bases and J dropped 12 bases, with 17 bases sitting between them. The CDR3 nucleotides read TGTGCCAGCAGTCGGACGGCTGGGGTCGGACCCCTCCACTTT. Translating gives CASSRTAGVGPLHF.

This clone came up once. The chain carries TRBV19 and TRBJ1-1; possible D gene TRBD1, 5 bases. V was clipped by 3 bases and J by 11 bases, with 19 bases between them. The CDR3 sequence is 14 residues long. The germline CDR1 and CDR2 sequences are LNHDA and SQIVND (reference sequence). The CDR3 sequence is CASSILGARGDAFF. The CDR3 nucleotides are TGTGCCAGTAGTATTCTTGGGGCCCGGGGGGACGCTTTCTTT. Full variable domain (remainder filled in from reference TRBV19 and TRBJ1-1): DGGITQSPKYLFRKEGQNVTLSCEQNLNHDAMYWYRQDPGQGLRLIYYSQIVNDFQKGDIAEGYSVSREKKESFPLTVTSAQKNPTAFYLCASSILGARGDAFFGQGTRLTVV.

The V and J genes are TRBV4-1 and TRBJ1-1, with D perhaps TRBD1 (5 bases). In germline, CDR1 is MGHRA, CDR2 YSYEKL. V was trimmed by 3 bases and J by 11 bases, leaving 22 bases between them. The CDR3 has 15 amino acids. The chain's CDR3 is CASSHAGDGAAAAFF. CDR3 in DNA: TGCGCCAGCAGCCACGCGGGGGACGGCGCGGCGGCGGCTTTCTTT.

This clone is hyperexpanded within its sample. This chain links TRBV6-1 with TRBJ2-7, with D perhaps matching TRBD1 (6 bases). The CDR3 spans 14 residues. Germline assignment: CDR1 MNHNS and CDR2 SASEGT. V lost 3 bases, J lost 2 bases, and 11 bases lay in between. The chain's CDR3 is CASSEFGQPYEQYF. The CDR3, as DNA: TGTGCCAGCAGTGAGTTTGGACAGCCCTACGAGCAGTACTTC.

The CDR3 DNA reads TGTGCCAGCAGCCCCTGGGCTTGGGGCTACACCTTC. Translation gives CASSPWAWGYTF. The chain has TRBV7-8 and TRBJ1-2, with D uncertain. The CDR3 sequence is 12 residues long. V shed 5 bases and J shed 8 bases, with 12 bases lying between them. CDR1 and CDR2 from the germline V gene are SGHVS and FQNEAQ.

This sequence joins TRBV28 and TRBJ1-2; a weak D match, TRBD1 (6 bases). The CDR3 is 16 residues long. The V gene lost 6 bases and the J gene lost 0 bases, with 17 bases spanning the gap. Germline CDR1 reads MDHEN; CDR2 reads SYDVKM. CDR3 amino acids: CASRSDGTPSNYGYTF. DNA of the CDR3: TGTGCCAGCAGGTCTGATGGGACACCCTCTAACTATGGCTACACCTTC.

The CDR3 coding sequence is TGTGCCAGCAGTGAAACAGTTAACTATGGCTACACCTTC. Amino acid sequence: CASSETVNYGYTF. The chain recombines TRBV6-1 with TRBJ1-2; D gene ambiguous. V lost 2 bases, J lost 1 base, and 5 bases lay in between. Germline V CDR1 and CDR2: MNHNS, SASEGT. CDR3 size: 13 residues.

The chain recombines TRBV7-9 with TRBJ2-3; no definite D call. This CDR3 spans 16 amino acids. Germline-derived CDR1 and CDR2 are SEHNR and FQNEAQ (reference sequence). Trimming removed 5 bases at V and 5 bases at J, with 20 bases between. For the CDR3, the DNA is TGTGCCAGCAGCCCCTATGGGCACATCCTGGGAGATACGCAGTATTTT. Translating it yields CASSPYGHILGDTQYF.

The CDR3 DNA reads as TGTGCCAGCAGTGGGGTCCTAAACGGAGAGACCCAGTACTTC. It encodes CASSGVLNGETQYF. This chain links TRBV2 with TRBJ2-5; D is unclear. V was trimmed by 4 bases and J by 4 bases, leaving 13 bases between them. This CDR3 has 14 residues. Germline-derived CDR1 and CDR2 are SNHLY and FYNNEI.

V is TRBV18 and J is TRBJ2-7, with 9 positions matching TRBD1. Germline CDR1 KGHSH, CDR2 LQKENI. The ends lost 6 bases at V and 2 bases at J; junction bases unmatched: 5. This CDR3 has 14 residues. CDR3 residues: CASSLQGAAYEQYF. CDR3 in DNA: TGTGCCAGCTCCTTACAGGGGGCCGCCTACGAGCAGTACTTC.

This rearrangement joins TRBV23-1 to TRBJ1-5; maybe TRBD1 (6 bases). TRBV23-1 is identified as an open reading frame with a role that is uncertain. V lost 3 bases, J lost 4 bases, and 31 bases lay in between. CDR3 length: 21 residues. DNA for the CDR3: TGCGCCAGCAGTCACCCCGTAGGGGGGACTCCCCTAAGGCGGAGGAATCAGCCCCAGCATTTT. Protein: CASSHPVGGTPLRRRNQPQHF.

This chain connects TRBV28 to TRBJ1-2, with 9 bases matching TRBD1. V was clipped by 1 base and J by 7 bases; unmatched bases: 10. The CDR3 totals 16 residues. From germline, CDR1 is MDHEN and CDR2 SYDVKM. CDR3 amino acids: CASSLSTGGARGGYTF. The CDR3 nucleotides read TGTGCCAGCAGTTTATCTACAGGGGGCGCTCGCGGTGGCTACACCTTC.

The V and J genes are TRBV9 and TRBJ2-6; possibly TRBD1 or TRBD2 for D (6 bases each). CDR3 length: 18 amino acids. Deletions cut 4 bases from V and 2 bases from J, with 19 bases between. CDR1 is SGDLS, CDR2 YYNGEE, per germline. Here the CDR3 DNA reads TGTGCCAGCAGCCCCCGGGGGCGCAGCGAGACTGGGGCCAACGTCCTGACTTTC. This translates into CASSPRGRSETGANVLTF. The complete variable domain, with remaining parts taken from reference TRBV9 and TRBJ2-6, reads DSGVTQTPKHLITATGQRVTLRCSPRSGDLSVYWYQQSLDQGLQFLIQYYNGEERAKGNILERFSAQQFPDLHSELNLSSLELGDSALYFCASSPRGRSETGANVLTFGAGSRLTVL.

In this sample, this clone turned up once. The rearrangement joins TRBV29-1 to TRBJ1-2; the D gene is possibly TRBD1 (6 bases). The CDR3 runs to 13 residues. Germline CDR1 SQVTM, CDR2 ANQGSEA. The V gene lost 6 bases and the J gene lost 7 bases, with 18 bases spanning the gap. The CDR3 nucleotides read TGCAGCGTCCCGGTACAGGGCGTAGGTGGCTACACCTTC. Translation gives CSVPVQGVGGYTF.

V usage is TRBV10-3 and J usage is TRBJ1-5, with 9 bases that match TRBD1. The length of the CDR3 is 14 residues. In germline, CDR1 is ENHRY, CDR2 SYGVKD. With V trimmed by 6 bases and J by 4 bases, 4 bases remained unmatched. CDR3 residues: CAIRQQGANQPQHF. For the CDR3, the DNA is TGTGCCATCAGGCAACAGGGGGCTAATCAGCCCCAGCATTTT.

The gene calls are TRBV9 and TRBJ1-3; D uncertain. V was cut by 4 bases and J by 1 base, with 6 bases left in between. Looked up from germline, CDR1 is SGDLS and CDR2 is YYNGEE. The CDR3 sequence is 13 residues long. The CDR3 DNA follows: TGTGCCAGCAGCCGGTCTTCTGGAAACACCATATATTTT. Translation gives CASSRSSGNTIYF.

This clone was picked up one time. The J gene is TRBJ2-7, the V gene TRBV10-2, with D possibly being TRBD2 (5 bases). The germline CDR1 and CDR2 sequences are WSHSY and SAAADI. This CDR3 region has 15 residues. Between the trimmed V and J ends, which lost 1 base and 2 bases, there was a span of 12 bases. The CDR3 protein is CASSEWRTFTYEQYF. CDR3 DNA sequence: TGCGCCAGCAGTGAGTGGAGGACGTTTACCTACGAGCAGTACTTC.

The chain has TRBV10-3 and TRBJ1-1; TRBD1 agrees at 7 bases. The CDR3 covers 15 residues. Germline values: CDR1 ENHRY, CDR2 SYGVKD. V shed 7 bases, J shed 1 base, and the junction held 9 bases outside the gene matches. CDR3 loop: CAITQGDSWNTEAFF. The CDR3 DNA reads TGTGCCATCACCCAGGGGGACAGCTGGAACACTGAAGCTTTCTTT.

The chain is built from TRBV10-3 and TRBJ2-5; a possible D gene is TRBD1 (6 bases). Germline loops: CDR1 ENHRY, CDR2 SYGVKD. The CDR3 loop spans 15 amino acids. Trimming shortened V by 10 bases and J by 5 bases, and 23 bases separated the two germline ends. The CDR3 bases are TGTGCCACGGCGTCGGGACAACTTCTTTTGGAGACCCAGTACTTC. It yields the protein CATASGQLLLETQYF.

V gene TRBV18 combines with J gene TRBJ1-1; TRBD1 might be the D (5 bases). The CDR3 has 14 residues. V lost 1 base, J lost 4 bases, and 10 bases lay in between. Germline values: CDR1 KGHSH, CDR2 LQKENI. In DNA, the CDR3 is TGTGCCAGCTCACCACGGGATCAGGGCACTGAAGCTTTCTTT. Encoded protein: CASSPRDQGTEAFF.

The CDR3 loop is CSVGTGGSYEQYF. CDR3 bases: TGCAGCGTTGGTACAGGAGGCTCCTACGAGCAGTACTTC. The chain has TRBV29-1 and TRBJ2-7; D possibly matches TRBD1 or TRBD2 (5 bases each). The germline V and J ends were trimmed by 4 bases and 0 bases, with 10 bases remaining between them. The CDR3 runs to 13 residues. The germline V gene has CDR1 SQVTM and CDR2 ANQGSEA.

The chain has TRBV15 and TRBJ1-4; a weak D match, TRBD1 (6 bases). The CDR3 covers 15 residues. Germline-derived CDR1 and CDR2 are LNHNV and YYDKDF (reference sequence). V was trimmed by 5 bases and J by 8 bases, leaving 18 bases between them. The DNA of the CDR3 is TGTGCCACCAGCGTTTACAGGGAGCGGGACGAAAAACTGTTTTTT. It translates to CATSVYRERDEKLFF.

The chain uses TRBV27 and TRBJ1-2, with TRBD1 matching over 8 bases. This CDR3 has 13 residues. The V gene end was trimmed by 6 bases and the J gene end by 5 bases; junction bases not matched to a gene: 5. CDR1 and CDR2 (germline): MNHEY, SMNVEV (reference sequence). The CDR3 region is CASSWGQAYGYTF. The CDR3 nucleotides read TGTGCCAGCAGCTGGGGACAGGCGTATGGCTACACCTTC.